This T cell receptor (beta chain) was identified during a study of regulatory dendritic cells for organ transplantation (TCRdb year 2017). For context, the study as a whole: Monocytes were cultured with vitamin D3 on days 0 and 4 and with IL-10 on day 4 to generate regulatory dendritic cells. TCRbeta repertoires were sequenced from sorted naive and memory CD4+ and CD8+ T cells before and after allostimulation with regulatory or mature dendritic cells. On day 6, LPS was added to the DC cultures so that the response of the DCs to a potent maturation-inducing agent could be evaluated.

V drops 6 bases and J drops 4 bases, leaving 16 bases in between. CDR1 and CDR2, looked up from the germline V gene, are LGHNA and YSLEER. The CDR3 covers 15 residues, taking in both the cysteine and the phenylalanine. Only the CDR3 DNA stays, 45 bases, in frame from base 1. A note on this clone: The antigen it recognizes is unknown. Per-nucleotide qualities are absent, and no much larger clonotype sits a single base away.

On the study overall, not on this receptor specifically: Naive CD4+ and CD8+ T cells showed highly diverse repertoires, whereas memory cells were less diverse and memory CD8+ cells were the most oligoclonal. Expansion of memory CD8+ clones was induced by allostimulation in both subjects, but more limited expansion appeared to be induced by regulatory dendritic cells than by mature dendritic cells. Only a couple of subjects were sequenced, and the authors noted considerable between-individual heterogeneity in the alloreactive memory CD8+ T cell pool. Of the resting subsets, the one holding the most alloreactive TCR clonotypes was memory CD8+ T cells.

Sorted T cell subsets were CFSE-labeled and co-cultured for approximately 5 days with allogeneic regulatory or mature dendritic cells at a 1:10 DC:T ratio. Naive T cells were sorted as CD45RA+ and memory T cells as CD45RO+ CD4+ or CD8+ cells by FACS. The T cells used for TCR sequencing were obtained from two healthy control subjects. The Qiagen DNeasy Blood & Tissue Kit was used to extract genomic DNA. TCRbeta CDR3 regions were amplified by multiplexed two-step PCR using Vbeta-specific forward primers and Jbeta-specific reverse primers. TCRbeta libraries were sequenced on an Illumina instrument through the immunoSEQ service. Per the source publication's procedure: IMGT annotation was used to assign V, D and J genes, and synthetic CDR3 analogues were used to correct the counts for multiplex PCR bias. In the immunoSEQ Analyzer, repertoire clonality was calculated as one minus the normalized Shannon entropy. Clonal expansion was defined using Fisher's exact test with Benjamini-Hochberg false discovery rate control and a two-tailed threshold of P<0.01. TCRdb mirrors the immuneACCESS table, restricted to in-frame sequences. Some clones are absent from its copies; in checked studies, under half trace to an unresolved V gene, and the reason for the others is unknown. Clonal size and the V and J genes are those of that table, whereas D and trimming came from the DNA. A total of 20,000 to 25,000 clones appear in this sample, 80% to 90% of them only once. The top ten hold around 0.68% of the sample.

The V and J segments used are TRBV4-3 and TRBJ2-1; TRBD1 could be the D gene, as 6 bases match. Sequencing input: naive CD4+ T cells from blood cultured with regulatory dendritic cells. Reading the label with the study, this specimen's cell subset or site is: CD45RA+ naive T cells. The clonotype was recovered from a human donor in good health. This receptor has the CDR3 CASSRGQFKYNEQFF. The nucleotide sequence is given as TGCGCCAGCAGTCGCGGACAGTTTAAGTACAATGAGCAGTTCTTC.